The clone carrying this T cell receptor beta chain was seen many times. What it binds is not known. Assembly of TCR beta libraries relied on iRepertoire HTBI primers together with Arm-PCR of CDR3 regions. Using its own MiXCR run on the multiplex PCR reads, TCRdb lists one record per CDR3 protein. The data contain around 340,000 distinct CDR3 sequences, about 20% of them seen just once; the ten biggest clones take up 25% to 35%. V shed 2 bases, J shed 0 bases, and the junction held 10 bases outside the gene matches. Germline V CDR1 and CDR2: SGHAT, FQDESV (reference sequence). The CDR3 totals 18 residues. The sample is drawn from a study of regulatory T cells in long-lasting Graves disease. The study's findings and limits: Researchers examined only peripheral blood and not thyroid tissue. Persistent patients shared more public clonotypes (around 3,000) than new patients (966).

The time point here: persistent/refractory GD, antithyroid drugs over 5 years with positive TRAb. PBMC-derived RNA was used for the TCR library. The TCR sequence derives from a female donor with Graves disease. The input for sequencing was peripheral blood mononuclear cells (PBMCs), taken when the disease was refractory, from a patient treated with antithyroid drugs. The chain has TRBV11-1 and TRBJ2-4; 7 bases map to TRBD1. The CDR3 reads CASSLRTTGLLAKNIQYF. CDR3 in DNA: TGTGCCAGCAGCTTAAGGACGACAGGGTTACTAGCCAAAAACATTCAGTACTTC.